This entry describes one T cell receptor beta chain. Antigen unknown. At one boundary the junction diverges from the germline segment, which might be a read error. Three rounds of nested PCR, following a modified ARM-PCR protocol, produced the TCRbeta library. TCRdb itself ran the multiplex PCR reads through MiXCR, one entry per CDR3 protein. The sample yields approximately 150,000 distinct CDR3 sequences, around 66% seen once. This sample's RNA came from whole unsorted tissue. The germline V gene encodes CDR1 SGHDT and CDR2 YYEEEE. This CDR3 comprises 15 residues. This sample was included in a study of tumor and adjacent non-tumor tissue in lung cancer. Study information: Histology: eleven to twelve adenocarcinoma, 2 squamous cell carcinoma, 1 small cell lung cancer. Broader study findings: Tumor tissue had significantly higher TCR diversity than normal lung.

The TCR originated in a man between 60 and 75 years old with small cell lung cancer. Source material: lung tumor tissue. V and J are TRBV5-6 and TRBJ1-1; D might be TRBD1 (5 bases). The CDR3 coding sequence is TGTGCCAGCAGCTTGGCGCAGGGAAAGGGCACTGAAGCTCTCTTT. It yields the protein CASSLAQGKGTEALF.